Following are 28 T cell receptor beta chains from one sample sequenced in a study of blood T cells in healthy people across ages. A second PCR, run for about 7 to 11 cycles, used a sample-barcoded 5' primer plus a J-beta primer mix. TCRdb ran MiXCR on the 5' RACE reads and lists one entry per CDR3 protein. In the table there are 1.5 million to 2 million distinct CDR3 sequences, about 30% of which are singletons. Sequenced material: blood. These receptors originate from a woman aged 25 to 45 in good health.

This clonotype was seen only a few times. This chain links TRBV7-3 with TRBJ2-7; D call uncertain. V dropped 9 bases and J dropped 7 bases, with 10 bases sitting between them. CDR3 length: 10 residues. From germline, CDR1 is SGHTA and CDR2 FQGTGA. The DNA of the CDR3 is TGTGCCAGGGGGTTGGGGGAGCAGTACTTC. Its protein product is CARGLGEQYF.

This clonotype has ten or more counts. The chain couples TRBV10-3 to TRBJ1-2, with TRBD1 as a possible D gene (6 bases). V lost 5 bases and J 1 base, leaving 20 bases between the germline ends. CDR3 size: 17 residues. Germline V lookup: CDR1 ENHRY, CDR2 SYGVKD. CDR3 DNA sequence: TGTGCCATCAGTCCAAGGACAGTCGCGCAAATTAACTATGGCTACACCTTC. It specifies CAISPRTVAQINYGYTF.

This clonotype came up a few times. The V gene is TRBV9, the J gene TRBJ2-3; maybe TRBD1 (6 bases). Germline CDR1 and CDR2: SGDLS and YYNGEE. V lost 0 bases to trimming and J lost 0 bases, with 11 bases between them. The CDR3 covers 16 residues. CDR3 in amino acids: CASSVEDRPSTDTQYF. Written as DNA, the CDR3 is TGTGCCAGCAGCGTAGAGGACAGACCTAGCACAGATACGCAGTATTTT.

CDR3 DNA sequence: TGTGCCAGCAGGGGGGACGGGGCTTTCTCCTACAATGAGCAGTTCTTC. Translated, it gives CASRGDGAFSYNEQFF. V gene TRBV2 combines with J gene TRBJ2-1; D tentatively fits TRBD1 or TRBD2 (5 bases each). Germline CDR1 reads SNHLY; CDR2 reads FYNNEI. V was trimmed by 6 bases and J by 0 bases, leaving 15 bases between them. The CDR3 runs to 16 residues.

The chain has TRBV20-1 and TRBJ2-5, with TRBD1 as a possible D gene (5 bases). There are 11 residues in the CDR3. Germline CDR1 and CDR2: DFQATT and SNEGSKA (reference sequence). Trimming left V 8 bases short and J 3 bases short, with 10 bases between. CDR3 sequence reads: CSLDTEETQYF. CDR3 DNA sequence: TGCAGTCTGGACACCGAAGAGACCCAGTACTTC.

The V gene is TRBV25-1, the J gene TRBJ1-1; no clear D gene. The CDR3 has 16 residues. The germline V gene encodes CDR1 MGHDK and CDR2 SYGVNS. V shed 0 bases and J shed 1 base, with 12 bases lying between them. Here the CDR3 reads CASSEYTRDGNTEAFF. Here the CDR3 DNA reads TGTGCCAGCAGTGAATATACAAGGGATGGGAACACTGAAGCTTTCTTT.

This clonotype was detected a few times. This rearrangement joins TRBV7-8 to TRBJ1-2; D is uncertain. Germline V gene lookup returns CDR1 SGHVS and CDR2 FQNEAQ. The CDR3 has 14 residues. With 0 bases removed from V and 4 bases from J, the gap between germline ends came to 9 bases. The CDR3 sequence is CASSLARSSYGYTF. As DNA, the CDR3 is TGTGCCAGCAGCTTAGCGCGGTCATCCTATGGCTACACCTTC.

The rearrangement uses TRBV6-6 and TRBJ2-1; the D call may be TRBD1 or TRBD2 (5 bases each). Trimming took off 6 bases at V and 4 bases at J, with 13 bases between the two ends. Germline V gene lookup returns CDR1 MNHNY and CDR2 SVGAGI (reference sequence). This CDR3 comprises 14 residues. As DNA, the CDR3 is TGTGCCAGCAGAGGGGTCGGGGATTACAATGAGCAGTTCTTC. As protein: CASRGVGDYNEQFF.

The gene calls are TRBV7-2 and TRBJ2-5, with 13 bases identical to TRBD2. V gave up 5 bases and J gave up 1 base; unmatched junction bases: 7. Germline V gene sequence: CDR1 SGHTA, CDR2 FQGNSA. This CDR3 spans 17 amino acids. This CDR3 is CASSRKGTSGIQETQYF. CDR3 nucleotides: TGTGCCAGCAGCCGTAAAGGGACTAGCGGGATCCAAGAGACCCAGTACTTC.

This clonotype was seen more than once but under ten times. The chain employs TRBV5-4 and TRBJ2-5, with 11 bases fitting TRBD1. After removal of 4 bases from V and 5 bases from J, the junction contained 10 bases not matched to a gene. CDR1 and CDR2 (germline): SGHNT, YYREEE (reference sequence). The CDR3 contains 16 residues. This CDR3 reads CASSQGTGGGWETQYF. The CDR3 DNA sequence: TGTGCCAGCAGCCAGGGGACAGGGGGTGGTTGGGAGACCCAGTACTTC.

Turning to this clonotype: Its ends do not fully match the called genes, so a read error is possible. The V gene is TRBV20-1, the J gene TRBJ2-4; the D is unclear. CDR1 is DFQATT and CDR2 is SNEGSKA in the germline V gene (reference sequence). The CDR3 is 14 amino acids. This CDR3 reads CSARSPPAKNIQYF. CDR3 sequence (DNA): TGCAGTGCTAGAAGCCCCCCAGCCAAAAACATTCAGTACTTT.

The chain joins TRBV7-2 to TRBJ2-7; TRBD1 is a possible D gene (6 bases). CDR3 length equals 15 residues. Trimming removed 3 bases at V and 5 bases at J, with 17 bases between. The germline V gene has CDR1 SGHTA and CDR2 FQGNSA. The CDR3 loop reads CASSLRGGSLDEQYF. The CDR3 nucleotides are TGTGCCAGCAGCTTGAGAGGGGGATCTCTCGACGAGCAGTACTTC.

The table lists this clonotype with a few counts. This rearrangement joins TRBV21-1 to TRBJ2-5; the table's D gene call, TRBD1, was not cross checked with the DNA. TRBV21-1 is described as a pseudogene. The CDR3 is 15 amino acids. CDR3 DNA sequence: TGTGCCAGCGGAGTCTTGGGACAGTCACAAGAGACCCAGTACTTC. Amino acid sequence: CASGVLGQSQETQYF.

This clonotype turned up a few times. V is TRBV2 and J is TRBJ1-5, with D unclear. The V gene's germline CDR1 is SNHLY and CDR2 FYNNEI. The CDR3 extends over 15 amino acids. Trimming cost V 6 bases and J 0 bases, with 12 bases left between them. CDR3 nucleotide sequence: TGTGCCAGCAGCCCCCGAAGGAATAGCAATCAGCCCCAGCATTTT. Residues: CASSPRRNSNQPQHF.

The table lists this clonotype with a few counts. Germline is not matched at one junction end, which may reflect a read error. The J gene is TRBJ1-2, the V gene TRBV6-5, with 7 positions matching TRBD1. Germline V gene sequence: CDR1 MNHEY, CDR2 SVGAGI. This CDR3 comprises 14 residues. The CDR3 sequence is CASNYGGTAYGYTF. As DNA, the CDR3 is TGTGCCAGCAATTACGGAGGGACAGCTTATGGCTACACCTTC.

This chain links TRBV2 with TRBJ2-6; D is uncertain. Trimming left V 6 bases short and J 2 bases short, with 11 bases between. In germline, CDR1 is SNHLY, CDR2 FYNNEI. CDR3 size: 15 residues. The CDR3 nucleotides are TGTGCCAGCAGCCCAGGTCTTACTGGGGCCAACGTCCTGACTTTC. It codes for CASSPGLTGANVLTF.

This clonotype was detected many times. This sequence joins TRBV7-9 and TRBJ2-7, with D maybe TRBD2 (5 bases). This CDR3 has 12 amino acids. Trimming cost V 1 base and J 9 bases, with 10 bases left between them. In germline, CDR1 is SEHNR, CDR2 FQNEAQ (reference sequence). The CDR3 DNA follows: TGTGCCAGCAGCTTAGAAGCGGTTCGGCAGTACTTC. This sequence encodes CASSLEAVRQYF.

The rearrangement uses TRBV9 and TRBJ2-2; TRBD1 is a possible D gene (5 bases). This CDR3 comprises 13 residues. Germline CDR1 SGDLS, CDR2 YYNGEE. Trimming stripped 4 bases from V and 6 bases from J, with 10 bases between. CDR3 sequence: CASSLWTSGELFF. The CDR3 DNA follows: TGTGCCAGCAGCCTATGGACATCCGGGGAGCTGTTTTTT.

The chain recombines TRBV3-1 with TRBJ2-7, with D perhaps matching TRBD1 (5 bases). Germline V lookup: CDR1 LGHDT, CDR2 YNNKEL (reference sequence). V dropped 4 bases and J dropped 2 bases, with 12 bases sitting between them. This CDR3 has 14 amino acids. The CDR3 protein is CASSRRTRTYEQYF. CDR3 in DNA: TGTGCCAGCAGCCGCCGGACACGAACCTACGAGCAGTACTTC.

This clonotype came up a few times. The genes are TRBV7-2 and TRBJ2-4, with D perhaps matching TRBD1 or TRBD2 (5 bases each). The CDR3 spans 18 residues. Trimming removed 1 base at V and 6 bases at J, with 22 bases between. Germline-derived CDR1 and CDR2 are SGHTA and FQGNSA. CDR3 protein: CASSLEGPVGFGGNIQYF. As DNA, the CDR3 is TGTGCCAGCAGCTTAGAGGGCCCAGTGGGTTTTGGGGGAAACATTCAGTACTTC.

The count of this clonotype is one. CDR3 in amino acids: CASSLATSGRGETQYF. CDR3 in DNA: TGTGCCAGCAGTTTGGCGACTAGCGGGAGAGGAGAGACCCAGTACTTC. J is TRBJ2-5 and V is TRBV12-3 or TRBV12-4; 12 nucleotides align to TRBD2. The CDR3 sequence is 16 residues long. The V gene end was trimmed by 3 bases and the J gene end by 4 bases; junction bases not matched to a gene: 6.

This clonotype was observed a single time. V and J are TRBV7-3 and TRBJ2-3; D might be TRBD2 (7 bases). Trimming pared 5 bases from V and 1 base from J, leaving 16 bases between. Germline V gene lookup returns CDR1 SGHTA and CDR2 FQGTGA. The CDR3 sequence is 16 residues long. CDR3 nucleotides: TGTGCCAGCAGCCCCAAGGGGGGGCAGGGCACAGATACGCAGTATTTT. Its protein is CASSPKGGQGTDTQYF.

The CDR3 sequence is CASRDRDRSYSNQPQHF. Here the CDR3 DNA reads TGTGCCAGCAGAGACCGGGACAGAAGTTATAGCAATCAGCCCCAGCATTTT. The chain joins TRBV28 to TRBJ1-5; 7 bases align to TRBD1. The V gene's germline CDR1 is MDHEN and CDR2 SYDVKM. V shed 6 bases, J shed 0 bases, and the junction held 11 bases outside the gene matches. The CDR3 is made up of 17 amino acids.

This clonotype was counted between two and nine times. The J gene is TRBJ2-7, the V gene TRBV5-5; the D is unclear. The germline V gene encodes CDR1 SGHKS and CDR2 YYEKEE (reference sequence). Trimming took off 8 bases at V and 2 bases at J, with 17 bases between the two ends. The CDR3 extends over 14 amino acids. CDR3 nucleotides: TGTGCCAGTGGGCCCGTGGGTAGAGCCTACGAGCAGTACTTC. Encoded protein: CASGPVGRAYEQYF.

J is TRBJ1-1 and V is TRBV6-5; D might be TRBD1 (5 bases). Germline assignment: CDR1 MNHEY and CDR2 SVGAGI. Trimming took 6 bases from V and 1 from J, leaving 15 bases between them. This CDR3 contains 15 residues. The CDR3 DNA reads TGTGCCAGCAGCTCGGAGTCCGGGGCGAACACTGAAGCTTTCTTT. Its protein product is CASSSESGANTEAFF.

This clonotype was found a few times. As DNA, the CDR3 is TGTGCGAGCGCCGGGGGCGCGCACACTGAAGCTTTCTTT. Protein sequence: CASAGGAHTEAFF. V gene TRBV9 combines with J gene TRBJ1-1, with D possibly matching TRBD1 (6 bases). CDR1 SGDLS and CDR2 YYNGEE come from the germline V gene. The CDR3 extends over 13 amino acids.

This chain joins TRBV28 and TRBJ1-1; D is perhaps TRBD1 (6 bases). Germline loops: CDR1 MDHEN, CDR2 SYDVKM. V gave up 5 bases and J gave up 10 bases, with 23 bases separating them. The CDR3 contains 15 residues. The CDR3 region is CASSQPQGRTLGAFF. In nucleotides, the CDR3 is TGTGCCAGCAGTCAACCGCAGGGGCGGACGCTTGGAGCTTTCTTT.

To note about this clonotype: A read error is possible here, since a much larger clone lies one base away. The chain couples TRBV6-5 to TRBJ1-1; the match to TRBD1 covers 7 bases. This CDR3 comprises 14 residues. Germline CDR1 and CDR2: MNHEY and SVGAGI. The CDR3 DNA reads TGTGCCAGCAGTGCGGGACAGAGGAACGCTGAAGCTTTCTTT. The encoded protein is CASSAGQRNAEAFF.